What follows are 18 T cell receptor beta chains derived from one specimen sequenced in a study of beta chain features in type 1 diabetes. Points from the study as a whole: Researchers report that Type 1 diabetes patients had moderately but significantly shorter TCRB CDR3s across all four CD4+ subsets.

For these TCRs, the target antigens are not known. The study reverse transcribed the entire isolated RNA, so it sequenced expressed TCRB transcripts. Assay: immunoSEQ multiplex PCR; the TCRdb copy retains only in-frame clones and omits some. The sample lists a few hundred thousand clones, 14% occurring once. Sequencing was carried out using naive CD4+ T cells from blood. The receptors originated from a man aged 30 to 39 with type 1 diabetes.

This clone showed up just a few times. V is TRBV4-1 and J is TRBJ2-1; 13 bases match TRBD2. The V gene end was trimmed by 4 bases and the J gene end by 7 bases; junction bases not matched to a gene: 10. Germline-derived CDR1 and CDR2 are MGHRA and YSYEKL. CDR3 length: 17 amino acids. The CDR3 bases are TGCGCCAGCAGCCCCTCACTAGCGGGAGGGCCGTGGAATGAGCAGTTCTTC. Encoded protein: CASSPSLAGGPWNEQFF.

The sample holds one count of this clone. CDR3 nucleotides: TGTGCCAGCAGCACTAGTCGGGGATCCTACGAGCAGTACTTC. Translation: CASSTSRGSYEQYF. The genes are TRBV11-2 and TRBJ2-7, with a weak D call TRBD2 (5 bases). CDR1 is SGHAT, CDR2 FQNNGV, per germline. This CDR3 has 14 amino acids. V was clipped by 5 bases and J by 1 base, with 12 bases between them.

This rearrangement joins TRBV5-1 to TRBJ2-3, with TRBD2 matching over 7 bases. Germline values: CDR1 SGHRS, CDR2 YFSETQ. The CDR3 is 14 residues long. Trimming cost V 4 bases and J 1 base; bases outside gene matches: 3. The CDR3: CASSGTSGTDTQYF. DNA of the CDR3: TGCGCCAGCAGCGGTACTAGCGGCACAGATACGCAGTATTTT.

This clone was found a few times. CDR3 sequence reads: CAISEGSGAEHEQYF. The CDR3 DNA sequence: TGTGCCATCAGTGAGGGGTCAGGGGCCGAGCACGAGCAGTACTTC. The rearrangement links TRBV10-3 to TRBJ2-7; D may be TRBD1 (6 bases). V lost 2 bases to trimming and J lost 5 bases, with 16 bases between them. The V gene's germline CDR1 is ENHRY and CDR2 SYGVKD. The CDR3 runs to 15 residues.

The rearrangement links TRBV13 to TRBJ2-7, with D possibly TRBD2 on 6 matching bases. This CDR3 is built from 16 residues. V lost 5 bases and J lost 4, with 21 bases in between. Germline CDR1 and CDR2: PRHDT and FYEKMQ (reference sequence). As DNA, the CDR3 is TGTGCCAGCAGCAAAACAGGAGGGGACGCCGGGTACGAGCAGTACTTC. Amino acids: CASSKTGGDAGYEQYF.

The gene calls are TRBV5-1 and TRBJ2-1; 8 positions match TRBD1. CDR3 length: 17 amino acids. Trimming cost V 2 bases and J 0 bases; bases outside gene matches: 7. Germline values: CDR1 SGHRS, CDR2 YFSETQ. This CDR3 is CASSFSGQGTSYNEQFF. The DNA of the CDR3 is TGCGCCAGCAGCTTTTCAGGACAGGGCACCTCCTACAATGAGCAGTTCTTC.

The V call is TRBV19, the J call TRBJ2-1; D may be TRBD1 (6 bases). There are 11 residues in the CDR3. Germline CDR1 LNHDA, CDR2 SQIVND (reference sequence). Trimming shortened V by 9 bases and J by 14 bases, and 17 bases separated the two germline ends. In DNA form, the CDR3 reads TGTGCCAGCCGGACCGGGACAAGGGAGTTCTTC. It is translated as CASRTGTREFF.

V usage is TRBV5-1 and J usage is TRBJ2-3, with D hard to call. Germline V lookup: CDR1 SGHRS, CDR2 YFSETQ. V dropped 1 base and J dropped 6 bases, with 12 bases sitting between them. The CDR3 runs 14 residues. This chain's CDR3 is CASSLPSGGDTQYF. The CDR3 nucleotides are TGCGCCAGCAGCTTGCCGTCCGGTGGTGATACGCAGTATTTT.

A few counts support this clone. This chain uses TRBV6-5 with TRBJ1-2; 9 bases are shared with TRBD1. Trimming at V came to 5 bases and at J to 7 bases, leaving 11 bases not matched to a gene. Germline values: CDR1 MNHEY, CDR2 SVGAGI. CDR3 size: 15 residues. The CDR3 bases are TGTGCCAGCAGTATACCGGGACAGGGAACAGCTGGCTACACCTTC. It is translated as CASSIPGQGTAGYTF.

V is TRBV7-9 and J is TRBJ2-6, with 10 bases identical to TRBD1. V was clipped by 4 bases and J by 1 base; unmatched bases: 7. This CDR3 region has 18 residues. Germline V gives CDR1 SEHNR, CDR2 FQNEAQ (reference sequence). In DNA, the CDR3 is TGTGCCAGCAGCTCACAGACAGGGGGCGCGTCTGGGGCCAACGTCCTGACTTTC. Its translation: CASSSQTGGASGANVLTF. Supplemented by reference TRBV7-9 and TRBJ2-6, the full variable domain reads DTGVSQNPRHKITKRGQNVTFRCDPISEHNRLYWYRQTLGQGPEFLTYFQNEAQLEKSRLLSDRFSAERPKGSFSTLEIQRTEQGDSAMYLCASSSQTGGASGANVLTFGAGSRLTVL.

This chain joins TRBV6-5 and TRBJ1-1; 8 bases are a match to TRBD1. V was pared by 5 bases and J by 1 base, with 6 bases of the junction left unmatched. Per germline, CDR1 MNHEY and CDR2 SVGAGI. The CDR3 extends over 15 amino acids. The CDR3 here is CASSRGQGSNTEAFF. DNA of the CDR3: TGTGCCAGCAGTCGCGGACAGGGATCGAACACTGAAGCTTTCTTT.

The chain couples TRBV10-3 to TRBJ2-5; TRBD1 aligns across 7 bases. CDR3 length: 13 residues. V was clipped by 5 bases and J by 5 bases; unmatched bases: 5. Germline loops: CDR1 ENHRY, CDR2 SYGVKD. CDR3 sequence reads: CAISNRGPETQYF. CDR3 sequence (DNA): TGTGCCATCAGTAACAGGGGCCCTGAGACCCAGTACTTC.

The rearrangement joins TRBV5-1 to TRBJ2-5; 12 nucleotides match TRBD2. The germline gives CDR1 SGHRS, CDR2 YFSETQ. V gave up 0 bases and J gave up 4 bases; unmatched junction bases: 4. The CDR3 length is 16 residues. The CDR3: CASSLAPGLAGETQYF. The CDR3 nucleotides read TGCGCCAGCAGCTTGGCTCCGGGACTAGCGGGAGAGACCCAGTACTTC.

The CDR3 DNA reads as TGTGCCTGGAGTACCGGGACACCGTTCTCTGGAAACACCATATATTTT. Protein product: CAWSTGTPFSGNTIYF. The J gene is TRBJ1-3, the V gene TRBV30; D is perhaps TRBD1 (6 bases). CDR1 is GTSNPN, CDR2 SVGIG, per germline (reference sequence). Deletions cut 2 bases from V and 0 bases from J, with 14 bases between. The CDR3 contains 16 residues.

The rearrangement links TRBV6-5 to TRBJ1-1; D gene unclear. Germline CDR1 is MNHEY and CDR2 is SVGAGI. There are 13 residues in the CDR3. V was cut by 5 bases and J by 1 base, with 8 bases left in between. The CDR3 bases are TGTGCCAGCAGTCCCCGACAGAACACTGAAGCTTTCTTT. Protein: CASSPRQNTEAFF.

This clone is a singleton in its sample. V is TRBV9 and J is TRBJ2-2, with D perhaps TRBD2 (5 bases). Germline V gene data show CDR1 as SGDLS and CDR2 as YYNGEE. This CDR3 spans 16 amino acids. V lost 0 bases to trimming and J lost 3 bases, with 12 bases between them. In DNA, the CDR3 is TGTGCCAGCAGCGTAGCGCTTAGCGCAGACACCGGGGAGCTGTTTTTT. It translates to CASSVALSADTGELFF.

This rearrangement joins TRBV13 to TRBJ1-1, with 7 bases aligning to TRBD1. J lost 7 bases, V lost 6 bases, and 11 bases had no gene match. The germline gives CDR1 PRHDT, CDR2 FYEKMQ (reference sequence). This CDR3 contains 14 residues. CDR3 region: CASSRAGGTDEAFF. In nucleotides, the CDR3 is TGTGCCAGCAGTCGGGCGGGGGGGACAGATGAAGCTTTCTTT.

The chain recombines TRBV5-1 with TRBJ2-5; D possibly corresponds to TRBD2 (7 bases). The V gene lost 3 bases and the J gene lost 5 bases, with 14 bases spanning the gap. CDR3 length: 14 amino acids. Germline CDR1 and CDR2: SGHRS and YFSETQ. The CDR3 spells CASSSLGGLETQYF. In nucleotides, the CDR3 is TGCGCCAGCAGCTCCCTGGGGGGGCTGGAGACCCAGTACTTC.